The table lists the clone carrying this TCR beta chain with many counts. Antigen unknown. J gave up 2 bases and V 6 bases, and 3 bases lay outside the gene matches. Germline V gene data show CDR1 as SGHTA and CDR2 as FQGNSA. The CDR3 extends over 13 amino acids. TCRdb processed the 5' RACE reads anew with MiXCR; each CDR3 protein has one entry. The table has about 17,000 distinct CDR3 sequences, roughly 5.4% seen once; the top ten hold 6% to 7%. The data stem from a study of early T cells in non-severe SARS-CoV-2 infection. Whole-study results and caveats: VDJdb-based matching was biased toward anti-spike CD8 responses and missed private and CD4 specificities.

The receptor was derived from an adult who was a healthcare worker with PCR-confirmed SARS-CoV-2 infection or an uninfected control (not recorded which). The J gene is TRBJ2-7, the V gene TRBV7-2; 8 bases are shared with TRBD2. Sequencing was performed on whole blood, taken at baseline. The CDR3 loop is CASSVAGTYEQYF. The DNA for the CDR3 is TGTGCCAGCAGTGTAGCGGGGACCTACGAGCAGTACTTC.